This T cell receptor beta chain was identified in a study of T cell responses to AZD1222 COVID-19 vaccine (dated by TCRdb to about 2021). About the study as a whole: AZD1222 recipients with second doses at about 4 weeks or about 12 weeks were pooled, because spike-specific TCR depth and breadth did not differ between schedules. A total of about 250 trial participants underwent TCR sequencing, of whom roughly 210 had received two doses of AZD1222 and 26 had received two doses of the MenACWY control vaccine. Trial participants were enrolled by age into 18-55, 56-69 and 70-plus year subgroups, with 148, 28 and 57 TCR-sequenced participants respectively.

This specimen's time point label, per the study, means: baseline before first vaccination. The vaccinee samples were drawn from two UK trials, COV001 and COV002, one of which was a single-blind randomized controlled phase 2/3 trial testing AZD1222 (ChAdOx1 nCoV-19) in healthy adults. For TCRbeta chain sequencing, PBMC samples were collected from trial participants at day 0 and at day 28 after the second dose. V gives up 2 bases and J gives up 2 bases, and the segment between their germline ends measures 7 bases. The CDR3 goes from the cysteine to the phenylalanine over 14 residues. Only the CDR3 portion is preserved as DNA: 42 bases, with reading frame beginning at the first base. CDR1 and CDR2 are drawn from the germline V gene (reference sequence): LGHDT, YNNKEL. In the case of this clone: The clone's antigen remains unknown. Per-base quality was not reported, and no clone a single base away is much larger than it.

The CDR3 regions of human TCRbeta chains were analyzed by immunosequencing. On the authors' methods: Repertoire TCRs were checked for matches against a reference library of SARS-CoV-2-specific TCRs that had been generated using the MIRA antigen-specificity platform. Breadth was defined as the fraction of unique TCRs that were SARS-CoV-2-associated, and depth was defined as the fraction of total T cells that were SARS-CoV-2-associated. Each spike-specific TCR was assigned to its reactive spike region and to a CD4 or CD8 class using the MIRA data. Log10-transformed breadth and depth values were compared by one-way ANOVA with Sidak's multiple comparisons tests. Not all clones reach the TCRdb copy of this immuneACCESS table, which keeps in-frame sequences only. Checked studies attribute under half of the gap to unresolved V genes and leave the rest unexplained. V, J and clone size reflect that table, while D and trimming were determined from the DNA. This sample is represented by some 170,000 clones; about 92% of them were singletons. Roughly 1% of the sample is in the top ten clones.

Summary of the overall study and its limitations: Most participants were white British and females outnumbered males, and the authors suggested that clonal diversity may have been underestimated. No day 14 peak-response samples were available, so repertoires were characterized only after the peak T cell response. Spike-specific TCR breadth and depth rose significantly after two AZD1222 doses compared with day 0 and with MenACWY recipients. Epitopes outside the regions mutated in the B.1.351 and B.1.1.7 variants were reportedly recognized by nearly half of the unique spike-specific TCRs. Conclusions about previously exposed vaccinees were limited because only 5 or 6 AZD1222 recipients were SARS-CoV-2 seropositive at baseline. In the small 56-69-year group, the increase in depth fell short of significance, most likely because of low power. Vaccine-associated CD4 TCRs spanned the whole spike protein, with dominant responses in regions 160-218 and 743-854.

The rearranged segments are TRBV3-1 (or the pseudogene TRBV3-2) and TRBJ1-5; the D gene is unclear. The sequence was collected from an adult in good health. The sequenced sample was peripheral blood, obtained on day 0 of AZD1222 vaccination. CDR3 protein: CASSQNGRNQPQHF. The bases are TGTGCCAGCAGCCAAAACGGCCGCAATCAGCCCCAGCATTTT.